This passage covers 22 T cell receptor beta chains from one sample sequenced in a study of a mutant IDH1 vaccine in newly diagnosed glioma. Data came from immunoSEQ multiplex PCR; TCRdb stores just in-frame clones and leaves some out. The sample has roughly 62,000 clones, approximately 90% seen once. Time point indicated: week 11, during vaccination. Topical imiquimod accompanied each vaccine dose, which consisted of 300 ug of mutant IDH1 20-mer peptide. For these receptors, no antigen is known. The sample here was PBMCs, taken from a glioma patient whose treatment included an IDH1 peptide vaccine. Receptors originate from a man between 35 and 55 years old with glioma.

The chain links TRBV6-4 to TRBJ2-1; 8 nucleotides agree with TRBD2. Trimming cost V 5 bases and J 12 bases; bases outside gene matches: 12. Germline V gene data show CDR1 as MRHNA and CDR2 as SNTAGT. The CDR3 covers 14 residues. The CDR3 is CASSSERGSPVQFF. For the CDR3, the DNA is TGTGCCAGCAGTAGCGAGCGGGGGTCACCGGTGCAGTTCTTC.

This clone was detected once. V gene TRBV15 combines with J gene TRBJ1-2; D perhaps matches TRBD1 (5 bases). The CDR3 has 16 amino acids. Between the trimmed V and J ends, which lost 2 bases and 4 bases, there was a span of 17 bases. Germline loops: CDR1 LNHNV, CDR2 YYDKDF (reference sequence). The CDR3 DNA follows: TGTGCCACCAGCAGACGTTCCGACAGAGGCGGCTATGGCTACACCTTC. Its translation: CATSRRSDRGGYGYTF.

This CDR3 reads CATGTDLTRNSPLHF. CDR3 bases: TGTGCCACCGGGACAGACTTGACCAGAAATTCACCCCTCCACTTT. The chain joins TRBV10-3 to TRBJ1-6, with TRBD1 identical over 7 bases. Germline lookup yields CDR1 ENHRY and CDR2 SYGVKD. V lost 10 bases, J lost 7 bases, and 13 bases stayed unmatched. The CDR3 spans 15 residues.

The chain joins TRBV28 to TRBJ2-2; 9 positions match TRBD1. The CDR3 runs to 17 residues. Unmatched junction bases numbered 12, after V lost 6 bases and J lost 4 bases. Germline CDR1 MDHEN, CDR2 SYDVKM. In nucleotides, the CDR3 is TGTGCCAGCAGCCCTCGAACCGGGACAGGGAGCACCGGGGAGCTGTTTTTT. Amino acids: CASSPRTGTGSTGELFF.

The chain has TRBV7-8 and TRBJ1-1, with 7 bases aligning to TRBD1. The CDR3 length is 11 residues. V shed 5 bases and J 10 bases; nucleotides not matched to a gene: 4. Per the germline V gene, CDR1 is SGHVS and CDR2 is FQNEAQ. The CDR3 coding sequence is TGTGCCAGCAGCACAGACAGGGCAGCTTTCTTT. Protein: CASSTDRAAFF.

This rearrangement joins TRBV15 to TRBJ2-7, with D possibly TRBD1 on 6 matching bases. Germline lookup yields CDR1 LNHNV and CDR2 YYDKDF (reference sequence). This CDR3 spans 18 amino acids. V lost 0 bases to trimming and J lost 6 bases, with 24 bases between them. The DNA for the CDR3 is TGTGCCACCAGCAGAGATTCCCCTTACAGGGATGGTTTGGTCGAGCAGTACTTC. Its translation is CATSRDSPYRDGLVEQYF.

The genes are TRBV18 and TRBJ2-3; 7 nucleotides align to TRBD1. The germline V gene encodes CDR1 KGHSH and CDR2 LQKENI. The CDR3 extends over 16 amino acids. The junction had 7 bases not matched to a gene; V was cut back by 0 bases and J by 4 bases. The CDR3 nucleotides read TGTGCCAGCTCACCACCGACAGGGACCGGAGCAGATACGCAGTATTTT. The encoded protein is CASSPPTGTGADTQYF. Together with reference TRBV18 and TRBJ2-3, the CDR3 gives the full variable domain: NAGVMQNPRHLVRRRGQEARLRCSPMKGHSHVYWYRQLPEEGLKFMVYLQKENIIDESGMPKERFSAEFPKEGPSILRIQQVVRGDSAAYFCASSPPTGTGADTQYFGPGTRLTVL.

CDR3 residues: CASSWPPDTDTQYF. Here the CDR3 DNA reads TGTGCCAGCAGCTGGCCCCCGGATACAGATACGCAGTATTTT. This chain joins TRBV7-9 and TRBJ2-3; D call uncertain. This CDR3 region has 14 residues. The V end lost 4 bases, the J end lost 3 bases, and 11 bases lay between the germline ends. Germline CDR1 and CDR2: SEHNR and FQNEAQ (reference sequence). The entire variable domain, with the rest obtained from reference TRBV7-9 and TRBJ2-3, is as follows: DTGVSQNPRHKITKRGQNVTFRCDPISEHNRLYWYRQTLGQGPEFLTYFQNEAQLEKSRLLSDRFSAERPKGSFSTLEIQRTEQGDSAMYLCASSWPPDTDTQYFGPGTRLTVL.

CDR3 residues: CAIKTGGGEQFF. The CDR3 DNA follows: TGTGCCATCAAAACCGGAGGAGGCGAGCAGTTCTTC. V is TRBV10-3 and J is TRBJ2-1, with D perhaps matching TRBD2 (5 bases). The V and J ends lost 7 bases and 10 bases respectively, with 14 bases between them. The CDR3 spans 12 residues. The germline CDR1 and CDR2 sequences are ENHRY and SYGVKD.

The chain joins TRBV5-1 to TRBJ2-5, with unresolved D. Between the trimmed V and J ends, which lost 0 bases and 5 bases, there was a span of 11 bases. Germline V gene data show CDR1 as SGHRS and CDR2 as YFSETQ. The CDR3 is 14 residues long. The CDR3 nucleotides read TGCGCCAGCAGCTTGGATGTTCCGAGGGAGACCCAGTACTTC. It encodes CASSLDVPRETQYF.

This chain joins TRBV27 and TRBJ1-5; D gene uncertain. CDR3 size: 14 residues. Trimming shortened V by 3 bases and J by 4 bases, and 10 bases separated the two germline ends. Germline CDR1 is MNHEY and CDR2 is SMNVEV (reference sequence). The CDR3 here is CASSFRGGNQPQHF. CDR3 bases: TGTGCCAGCAGTTTCCGGGGAGGAAATCAGCCCCAGCATTTT.

The CDR3 bases are TGTGCCAGTGTTGGTCGGAGTTACACTGAAGCTTTCTTT. Encoded protein: CASVGRSYTEAFF. The chain employs TRBV6-1 and TRBJ1-1; D uncertain. V gave up 9 bases and J gave up 3 bases, with 14 bases separating them. From germline, CDR1 is MNHNS and CDR2 SASEGT. The CDR3 has 13 amino acids.

In this sample, this clone turned up once. The chain has TRBV18 and TRBJ2-3; D remains ambiguous. Germline V gene data show CDR1 as KGHSH and CDR2 as LQKENI. V was shortened by 2 bases and J by 6 bases, with 3 bases between the two germline ends. CDR3 length: 11 amino acids. CDR3 sequence (DNA): TGTGCCAGCTCACCAGGGGATACGCAGTATTTT. Amino acids: CASSPGDTQYF.

The V call is TRBV5-6, the J call TRBJ1-5, with a possible D match to TRBD1 (5 bases). Per the germline V gene, CDR1 is SGHDT and CDR2 is YYEEEE. Trimming stripped 3 bases from V and 0 bases from J, with 13 bases between. This CDR3 is built from 16 residues. CDR3 amino acids: CASSSQGLDSNQPQHF. In DNA, the CDR3 is TGTGCCAGCAGCTCCCAGGGACTTGATAGCAATCAGCCCCAGCATTTT.

The chain has TRBV6-4 and TRBJ2-1; TRBD2 matches at 12 bases. CDR3 length: 15 residues. The germline V gene encodes CDR1 MRHNA and CDR2 SNTAGT. Losses at the gene ends were 5 bases for V and 5 bases for J; bases not matched to a gene: 4. This CDR3 reads CASSRLAGAHNEQFF. The DNA of the CDR3 is TGTGCCAGCAGTAGACTAGCGGGAGCCCACAATGAGCAGTTCTTC.

The chain recombines TRBV28 with TRBJ2-4; 8 bases match TRBD1. Per germline, CDR1 MDHEN and CDR2 SYDVKM. The CDR3 has 13 amino acids. With V trimmed by 6 bases and J by 8 bases, 6 bases remained unmatched. The CDR3 here is CASRKQGEDIQYF. Written as DNA, the CDR3 is TGTGCCAGCAGGAAACAGGGGGAGGACATTCAGTACTTC.

The chain links TRBV28 to TRBJ1-1, with D possibly matching TRBD1 (6 bases). The CDR3 is 14 amino acids. CDR1 is MDHEN and CDR2 is SYDVKM in the germline V gene. V lost 8 bases to trimming and J lost 4 bases, with 17 bases between them. The DNA of the CDR3 is TGTGCCAGCTTAACACAGGGAATGGGCACTGAAGCTTTCTTT. Translated, it gives CASLTQGMGTEAFF. Full variable domain (remainder filled in from reference TRBV28 and TRBJ1-1): DVKVTQSSRYLVKRTGEKVFLECVQDMDHENMFWYRQDPGLGLRLIYFSYDVKMKEKGDIPEGYSVSREKKERFSLILESASTNQTSMYLCASLTQGMGTEAFFGQGTRLTVV.

The genes are TRBV15 and TRBJ1-5; 7 bases line up with TRBD1. The CDR3 consists of 16 residues. J lost 4 bases, V lost 0 bases, and 6 bases had no gene match. The germline gives CDR1 LNHNV, CDR2 YYDKDF (reference sequence). Here the CDR3 reads CATSRDWQGVNQPQHF. Here the CDR3 DNA reads TGTGCCACCAGCAGAGATTGGCAGGGGGTGAATCAGCCCCAGCATTTT.

This chain connects TRBV19 to TRBJ2-2; TRBD1 might be the D (5 bases). Trimming removed 9 bases from V and 6 bases from J, with 17 bases in between. Per germline, CDR1 LNHDA and CDR2 SQIVND (reference sequence). The CDR3 sequence is 14 residues long. This chain's CDR3 is CASRPTVSAGELFF. Here the CDR3 DNA reads TGTGCCAGCCGACCGACAGTGTCGGCCGGGGAGCTGTTTTTT.

The chain joins TRBV5-1 to TRBJ1-1, with D uncertain. Germline V gene lookup returns CDR1 SGHRS and CDR2 YFSETQ. V lost 2 bases and J lost 1, with 6 bases in between. CDR3 size: 13 residues. The CDR3 sequence: CASSLERNTEAFF. The DNA for the CDR3 is TGCGCCAGCAGCTTAGAACGGAACACTGAAGCTTTCTTT.

The chain links TRBV21-1 to TRBJ2-2. TRBV21-1 is flagged as a pseudogene. This CDR3 is built from 17 residues. In nucleotides, the CDR3 is TGTGCCAGCAGCAAAATAAGGGACGGAGAGAACACCGGGGAGCTGTTTTTT. Translated: CASSKIRDGENTGELFF.

The chain links TRBV9 to TRBJ2-5; 7 bases align to TRBD1. The length of the CDR3 is 17 residues. J gave up 2 bases and V 4 bases, and 14 bases lay outside the gene matches. Germline V gives CDR1 SGDLS, CDR2 YYNGEE. CDR3: CASSPSRDRLPQETQYF. The CDR3 nucleotides read TGTGCCAGCAGCCCGTCCCGGGACAGACTACCTCAAGAGACCCAGTACTTC. The full variable domain, rest sourced from reference TRBV9 and TRBJ2-5, is DSGVTQTPKHLITATGQRVTLRCSPRSGDLSVYWYQQSLDQGLQFLIQYYNGEERAKGNILERFSAQQFPDLHSELNLSSLELGDSALYFCASSPSRDRLPQETQYFGPGTRLLVL.